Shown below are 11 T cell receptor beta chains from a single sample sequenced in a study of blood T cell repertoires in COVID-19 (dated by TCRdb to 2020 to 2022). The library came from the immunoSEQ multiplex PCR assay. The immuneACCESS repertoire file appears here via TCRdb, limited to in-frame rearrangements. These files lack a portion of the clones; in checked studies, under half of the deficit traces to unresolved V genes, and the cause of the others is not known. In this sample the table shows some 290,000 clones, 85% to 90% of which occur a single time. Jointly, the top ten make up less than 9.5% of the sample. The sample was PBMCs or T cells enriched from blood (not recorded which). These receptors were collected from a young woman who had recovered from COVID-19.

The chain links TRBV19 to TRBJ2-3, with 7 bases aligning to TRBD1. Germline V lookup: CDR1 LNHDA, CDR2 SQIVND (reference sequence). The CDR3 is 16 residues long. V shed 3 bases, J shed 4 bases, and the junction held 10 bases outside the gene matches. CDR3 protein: CASSIETGRGPDTQYF. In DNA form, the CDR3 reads TGTGCCAGTAGTATCGAGACAGGGCGAGGGCCAGATACGCAGTATTTT.

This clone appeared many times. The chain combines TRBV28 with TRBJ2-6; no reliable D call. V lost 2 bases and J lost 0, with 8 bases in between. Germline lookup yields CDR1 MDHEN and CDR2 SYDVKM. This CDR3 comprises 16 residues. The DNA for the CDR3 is TGTGCCAGCAGTTTAAGTTTCGGCTCTGGGGCCAACGTCCTGACTTTC. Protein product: CASSLSFGSGANVLTF.

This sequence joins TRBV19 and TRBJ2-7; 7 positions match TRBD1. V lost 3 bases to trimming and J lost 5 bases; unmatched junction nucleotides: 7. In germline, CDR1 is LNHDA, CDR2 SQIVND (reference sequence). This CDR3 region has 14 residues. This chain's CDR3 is CASSIRGPENEQYF. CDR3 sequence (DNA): TGTGCCAGTAGTATTAGGGGGCCTGAAAACGAGCAGTACTTC.

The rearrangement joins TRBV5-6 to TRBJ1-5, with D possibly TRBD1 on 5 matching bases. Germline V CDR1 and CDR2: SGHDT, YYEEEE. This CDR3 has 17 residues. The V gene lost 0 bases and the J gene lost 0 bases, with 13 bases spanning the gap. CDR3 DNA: TGTGCCAGCAGCTTGGTAGCTGGGGCTGATAGCAATCAGCCCCAGCATTTT. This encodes CASSLVAGADSNQPQHF. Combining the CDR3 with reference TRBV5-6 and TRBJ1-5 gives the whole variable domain DAGVTQSPTHLIKTRGQQVTLRCSPKSGHDTVSWYQQALGQGPQFIFQYYEEEERQRGNFPDRFSGHQFPNYSSELNVNALLLGDSALYLCASSLVAGADSNQPQHFGDGTRLSIL.

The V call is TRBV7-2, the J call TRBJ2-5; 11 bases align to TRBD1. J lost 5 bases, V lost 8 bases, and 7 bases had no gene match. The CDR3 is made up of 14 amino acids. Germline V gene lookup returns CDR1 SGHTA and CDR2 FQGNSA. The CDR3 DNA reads TGTGCCAGCGAAAGGGACAGGGGGGGTGAGACCCAGTACTTC. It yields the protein CASERDRGGETQYF.

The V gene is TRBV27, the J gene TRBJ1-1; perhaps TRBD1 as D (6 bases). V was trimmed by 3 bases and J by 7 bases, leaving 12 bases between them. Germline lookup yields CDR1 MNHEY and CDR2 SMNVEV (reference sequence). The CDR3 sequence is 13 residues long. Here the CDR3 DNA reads TGTGCCAGCAGTTTGCAGGGGAGTTATGAAGCTTTCTTT. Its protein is CASSLQGSYEAFF.

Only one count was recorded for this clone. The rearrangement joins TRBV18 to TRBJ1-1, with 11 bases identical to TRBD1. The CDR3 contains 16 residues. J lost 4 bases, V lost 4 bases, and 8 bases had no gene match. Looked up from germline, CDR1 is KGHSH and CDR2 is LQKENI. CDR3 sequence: CASSHRRGQGGTEAFF. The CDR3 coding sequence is TGTGCCAGCTCACACCGACGGGGACAGGGGGGCACTGAAGCTTTCTTT.

CDR3 in amino acids: CASSVHRGPGELFF. CDR3 DNA sequence: TGTGCCAGCAGTGTCCACAGGGGGCCTGGGGAGCTGTTTTTT. J is TRBJ2-2 and V is TRBV25-1; 9 bases map to TRBD1. Unmatched junction bases numbered 5, after V lost 4 bases and J lost 8 bases. Germline CDR1 and CDR2: MGHDK and SYGVNS. This CDR3 is built from 14 residues.

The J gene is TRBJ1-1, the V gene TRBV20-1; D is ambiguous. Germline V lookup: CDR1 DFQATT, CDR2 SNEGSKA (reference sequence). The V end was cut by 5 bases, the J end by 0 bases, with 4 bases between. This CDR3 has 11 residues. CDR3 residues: CSASLNTEAFF. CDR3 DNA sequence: TGCAGTGCTTCCTTGAACACTGAAGCTTTCTTT.

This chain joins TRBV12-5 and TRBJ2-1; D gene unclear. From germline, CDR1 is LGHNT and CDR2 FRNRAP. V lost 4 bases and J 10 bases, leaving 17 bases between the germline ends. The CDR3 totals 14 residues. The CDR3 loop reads CASGWPPMMSEQFF. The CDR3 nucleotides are TGTGCTAGTGGTTGGCCTCCGATGATGTCCGAGCAGTTCTTC. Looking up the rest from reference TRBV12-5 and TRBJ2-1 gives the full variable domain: DARVTQTPRHKVTEMGQEVTMRCQPILGHNTVFWYRQTMMQGLELLAYFRNRAPLDDSGMPKDRFSAEMPDATLATLKIQPSEPRDSAVYFCASGWPPMMSEQFFGPGTRLTVL.

CDR3 amino acids: CASSPYPPGTGNEQFF. The CDR3 DNA follows: TGCGCCAGCAGCCCCTACCCTCCCGGGACAGGGAATGAGCAGTTCTTC. The chain carries TRBV4-1 and TRBJ2-1; 9 nucleotides align to TRBD1. Germline assignment: CDR1 MGHRA and CDR2 YSYEKL. The CDR3 is 16 amino acids. Trimming took 4 bases from V and 7 from J; bases not matched to a gene: 11.